This T cell receptor (beta chain) was captured by sequencing in a study of shared clonotypes between healthy human individuals. Study observations and caveats: Even with large depth, rarefaction showed that sorted-subset sequencing was incomplete. When naive CD4 clonotypes were compared across a handful of donors, approximately 5% were shared.

CD4+ cells underwent separation, giving CD45RA+ naive and CD45RA-negative memory subsets. Germline values: CDR1 GTSNPN, CDR2 SVGIG (reference sequence). This CDR3 has 14 amino acids. The V and J ends lost 0 bases and 3 bases, in that order; junction bases with no gene match: 5. The table came from immunoSEQ multiplex PCR; TCRdb's copy has only in-frame clones and leaves some out. The sample records about 2.4 million clones, around 94% being singletons. Turning to this clone: The antigen remains undetermined.

The clonotype originates from a man between 18 and 29 years old in good health. Sequencing used naive CD4+ T cells sorted from blood. Stated subset: CD45RA+ positively selected. This chain connects TRBV30 to TRBJ2-7, with 7 bases identical to TRBD2. CDR3 in amino acids: CAWSVWGGGYEQYF. Written as DNA, the CDR3 is TGTGCCTGGAGTGTCTGGGGGGGAGGCTACGAGCAGTACTTC.